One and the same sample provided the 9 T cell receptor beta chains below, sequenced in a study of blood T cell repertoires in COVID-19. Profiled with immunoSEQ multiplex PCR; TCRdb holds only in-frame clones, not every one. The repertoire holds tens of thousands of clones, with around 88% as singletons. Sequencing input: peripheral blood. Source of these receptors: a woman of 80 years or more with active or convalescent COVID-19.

In DNA, the CDR3 is TGCGCCAGCAGCCCCACGGCGGGTTATTATGGCTACACCTTC. Its protein is CASSPTAGYYGYTF. The chain uses TRBV5-1 and TRBJ1-2; D is unclear. The CDR3 totals 14 residues. Trimming stripped 4 bases from V and 5 bases from J, with 15 bases between. Germline V gene lookup returns CDR1 SGHRS and CDR2 YFSETQ.

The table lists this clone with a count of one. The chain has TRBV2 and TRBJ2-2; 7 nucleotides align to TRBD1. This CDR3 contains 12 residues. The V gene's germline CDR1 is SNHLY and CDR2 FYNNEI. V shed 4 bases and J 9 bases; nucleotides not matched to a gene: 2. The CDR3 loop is CASSGDSRELFF. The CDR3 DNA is TGTGCCAGCAGTGGGGACAGTCGGGAGCTGTTTTTT.

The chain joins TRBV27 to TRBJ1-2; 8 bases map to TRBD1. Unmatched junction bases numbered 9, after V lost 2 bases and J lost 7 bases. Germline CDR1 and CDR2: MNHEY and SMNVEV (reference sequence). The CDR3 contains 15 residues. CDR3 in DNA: TGTGCCAGCAGTTTACAAAGGACAGGGCGGTTTGGCTACACCTTC. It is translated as CASSLQRTGRFGYTF.

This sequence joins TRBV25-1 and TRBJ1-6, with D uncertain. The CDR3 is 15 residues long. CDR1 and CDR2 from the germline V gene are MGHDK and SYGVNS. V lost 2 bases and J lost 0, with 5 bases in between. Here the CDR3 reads CASSEVSSYNSPLHF. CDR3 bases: TGTGCCAGCAGTGAAGTGAGCTCCTATAATTCACCCCTCCACTTT. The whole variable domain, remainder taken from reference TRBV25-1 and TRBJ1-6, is EADIYQTPRYLVIGTGKKITLECSQTMGHDKMYWYQQDPGMELHLIHYSYGVNSTEKGDLSSESTVSRIRTEHFPLTLESARPSHTSQYLCASSEVSSYNSPLHFGNGTRLTVT.

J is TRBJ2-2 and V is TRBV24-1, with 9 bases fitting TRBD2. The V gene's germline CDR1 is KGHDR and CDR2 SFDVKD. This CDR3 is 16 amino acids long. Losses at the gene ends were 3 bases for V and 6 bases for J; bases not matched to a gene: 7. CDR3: CATSDLSGSGAGELFF. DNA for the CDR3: TGTGCCACCAGTGATCTTAGCGGGAGCGGGGCCGGGGAGCTGTTTTTT.

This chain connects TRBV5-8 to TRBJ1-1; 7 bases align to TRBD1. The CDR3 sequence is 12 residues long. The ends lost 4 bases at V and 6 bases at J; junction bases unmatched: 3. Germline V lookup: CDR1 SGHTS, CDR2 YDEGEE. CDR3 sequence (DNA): TGTGCCAGCAGCCCGGGGACAGCTGAAGCTTTCTTT. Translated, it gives CASSPGTAEAFF.

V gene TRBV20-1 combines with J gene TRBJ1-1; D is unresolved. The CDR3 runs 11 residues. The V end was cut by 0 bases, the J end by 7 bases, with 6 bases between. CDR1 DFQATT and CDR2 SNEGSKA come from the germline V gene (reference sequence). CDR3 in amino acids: CSARDLGEAFF. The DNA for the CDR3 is TGCAGTGCTAGAGATCTAGGTGAAGCTTTCTTT.

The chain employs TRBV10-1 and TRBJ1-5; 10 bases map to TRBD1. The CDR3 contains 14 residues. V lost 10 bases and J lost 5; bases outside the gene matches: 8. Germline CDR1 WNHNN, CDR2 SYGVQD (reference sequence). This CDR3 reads CANLTGGKDQPQHF. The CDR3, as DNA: TGCGCCAACCTGACAGGGGGCAAGGATCAGCCCCAGCATTTT.

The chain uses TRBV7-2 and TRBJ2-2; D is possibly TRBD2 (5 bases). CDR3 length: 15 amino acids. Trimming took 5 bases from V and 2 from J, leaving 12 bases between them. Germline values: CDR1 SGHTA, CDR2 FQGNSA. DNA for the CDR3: TGTGCCAGCAGCCCGACGGGGAGAAACACCGGGGAGCTGTTTTTT. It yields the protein CASSPTGRNTGELFF.